This TCR beta chain was sequenced in a study of blood T cell repertoires in COVID-19. Sequencing used immunoSEQ multiplex PCR; TCRdb keeps in-frame clones, though not all of them. Of about 160,000 clones in the sample, around 92% are singletons; the top ten hold about 5.3%. The sequencing sample was made of peripheral blood. This clonotype was obtained from a man aged 30 to 45 with COVID-19, enrolled during active disease.

CDR3 DNA: TGCGCCAGCAGCTCCCGACAGCCGAGCTCCTCTAAACTGTTTTTT. This codes for CASSSRQPSSSKLFF. The gene calls are TRBV5-1 and TRBJ1-4; D is perhaps TRBD1 (5 bases). This CDR3 spans 15 amino acids. V was trimmed by 3 bases and J by 11 bases, leaving 20 bases between them. Germline V gene data show CDR1 as SGHRS and CDR2 as YFSETQ.